This passage covers 6 T cell receptor beta chains from one sample sequenced in a study of T-cell reconstitution after alpha-beta-depleted transplantation in children. A TCRbeta library incorporating unique molecular identifiers was prepared. Each CDR3 protein is one row after TCRdb ran MiXCR on the PCR reads. Counted here are around 700,000 distinct CDR3 sequences, about an eighth occurring once; the ten biggest clones make up 0.79%. This sample comprised PBMCs, obtained before TCRalphabeta/CD19-depleted stem cell transplant. The receptors stem from a girl aged 2-10 years with congenital amegakaryocytic thrombocytopenia, due to receive a stem cell transplant.

Ten or more counts support this clonotype. V and J are TRBV12-3 or TRBV12-4 and TRBJ2-4, with D possibly matching TRBD1 (6 bases). The CDR3 consists of 15 residues. V was pared by 5 bases and J by 0 bases, with 11 bases between. In DNA form, the CDR3 reads TGTGCCAGCAGTCTAGTACAGGGAGCCAAAAACATTCAGTACTTC. Translating gives CASSLVQGAKNIQYF.

The chain carries TRBV2 and TRBJ2-2; 8 positions agree with TRBD2. The CDR3 covers 16 residues. Trimming took 3 bases from V and 0 from J; bases not matched to a gene: 3. The germline V gene encodes CDR1 SNHLY and CDR2 FYNNEI. CDR3: CASSDTGGPNTGELFF. The CDR3 bases are TGTGCCAGCAGTGATACGGGAGGGCCGAACACCGGGGAGCTGTTTTTT.

There are many counts of this clonotype. V is TRBV20-1 and J is TRBJ2-1; 9 bases agree with TRBD1. CDR1 and CDR2 from the germline V gene are DFQATT and SNEGSKA (reference sequence). The V and J ends lost 4 bases and 6 bases, in that order; junction bases with no gene match: 7. The CDR3 spans 14 residues. The DNA of the CDR3 is TGCAGTGCTACCGGGACAGGGCGGCTCAATGAGCAGTTCTTC. Encoded protein: CSATGTGRLNEQFF.

The rearrangement joins TRBV30 to TRBJ1-5; D is unclear. Germline V gene sequence: CDR1 GTSNPN, CDR2 SVGIG (reference sequence). Trimming removed 1 base from V and 7 bases from J, with 8 bases in between. This CDR3 is 12 amino acids long. As DNA, the CDR3 is TGTGCCTGGAGTGAGGGTGAACAGCCCCAGCATTTT. Translation gives CAWSEGEQPQHF.

This clonotype was counted at least ten times. J is TRBJ1-1 and V is TRBV20-1; no reliable D call. The V end was cut by 2 bases, the J end by 2 bases, with 3 bases between. The CDR3 extends over 11 amino acids. From germline, CDR1 is DFQATT and CDR2 SNEGSKA (reference sequence). Here the CDR3 reads CSARSNTEAFF. The CDR3 nucleotides read TGCAGTGCTAGAAGTAACACTGAAGCTTTCTTT.

This clonotype appeared a few times. The CDR3 spells CSVRSLAQETQYF. In DNA, the CDR3 is TGCAGTGTAAGGAGTCTGGCTCAAGAGACCCAGTACTTC. V is TRBV20-1 and J is TRBJ2-5; D is undetermined. This CDR3 has 13 residues. In germline, CDR1 is DFQATT, CDR2 SNEGSKA (reference sequence). V was trimmed by 7 bases and J by 2 bases, leaving 14 bases between them.